This T cell receptor (beta chain) was sequenced during a study of naive and memory T cell subsets. Whole-study results and caveats: Both skin biopsy types reportedly yielded TCRs, tuberculin sites far more.

The treatment was: skin biopsy from PPD injection site in Mantoux-positive individual. Cells were not sorted; total RNA input targeted roughly 1 to 1000 ng. An oligonucleotide containing a UMI was ligated to the 3' end of TCR cDNA. Blood and skin TCR RNA was reverse transcribed with alpha and beta constant primers. Amplification of ligated cDNA took four PCR rounds with SP2 and nested alpha and beta constant primers. TCRdb reprocessed the UMI-ligation and nested PCR reads via MiXCR and lists one record per CDR3 protein. This repertoire shows about 18,000 distinct CDR3 sequences, 8% to 10% found once; its top ten account for almost 7%. As to this clonotype: Its antigen is unknown.

The germline gives CDR1 MNHEY, CDR2 SMNVEV (reference sequence). V shed 2 bases and J shed 4 bases, with 15 bases lying between them. The CDR3 covers 15 residues. Source: skin, taken from a tuberculin skin test site. J is TRBJ2-7 and V is TRBV27; perhaps TRBD2 as D (6 bases). The receptor's source is an adult in good health. The CDR3 DNA reads TGTGCCAGCAGTTTAGGGGGGTTGGGGAGGTACGAGCAGTACTTC. It yields the protein CASSLGGLGRYEQYF.